The 9 T cell receptor beta chains listed next were all sequenced from one sample in a study of T-cell memory formation after mild COVID-19. TCRdb re-called the 5' RACE reads with MiXCR, one entry per CDR3 protein. The repertoire consists of some 100,000 distinct CDR3 sequences, with around 10% occurring once and the leading ten covering approximately 39%. The sample was PBMCs or a T cell subset sorted from them (not recorded which). The receptors shown here come from a man younger than 35 who had mild COVID-19 (a few samples of this study predate the infection). Cell type and time point are not known.

This clonotype was detected only a few times. The V and J genes are TRBV15 and TRBJ1-1; D possibly corresponds to TRBD1 (6 bases). V shed 0 bases and J shed 4 bases, with 15 bases lying between them. The CDR3 contains 16 residues. Germline CDR1 and CDR2: LNHNV and YYDKDF (reference sequence). CDR3 coding DNA: TGTGCCACCAGCAGAGATTGGGGGAGGGGGGTCACTGAAGCTTTCTTT. Encoded protein: CATSRDWGRGVTEAFF.

The V gene is TRBV5-1, the J gene TRBJ2-3; 7 bases align to TRBD2. The CDR3 runs 11 residues. The trim removed 6 bases at V and 9 bases at J, leaving 4 bases unmatched. Germline V gene data show CDR1 as SGHRS and CDR2 as YFSETQ. The CDR3 protein is CASIGGGTQYF. In DNA form, the CDR3 reads TGCGCCAGCATCGGGGGAGGGACGCAGTATTTT.

This clonotype was observed a handful of times. The chain joins TRBV7-3 to TRBJ2-1; maybe TRBD2 (5 bases). The CDR3 has 15 amino acids. V lost 2 bases to trimming and J lost 2 bases, with 10 bases between them. CDR1 and CDR2 (germline): SGHTA, FQGTGA. The DNA for the CDR3 is TGTGCCAGCAGCTTATCGGGGAATACCTACAATGAGCAGTTCTTC. It translates to CASSLSGNTYNEQFF.

This clonotype was observed a few times. This chain uses TRBV27 with TRBJ2-5; the match to TRBD2 covers 8 bases. CDR3 size: 15 residues. Germline assignment: CDR1 MNHEY and CDR2 SMNVEV (reference sequence). The V and J ends lost 3 bases and 5 bases, in that order; junction bases with no gene match: 8. CDR3 coding DNA: TGTGCCAGCAGTTTGCTCGGGGGGGGTAGTGAGACCCAGTACTTC. This encodes CASSLLGGGSETQYF.

This chain links TRBV11-2 with TRBJ2-1, with D uncertain. The germline V gene encodes CDR1 SGHAT and CDR2 FQNNGV. Trimming left V 1 base short and J 5 bases short, with 15 bases between. This CDR3 is built from 16 residues. Here the CDR3 reads CASSLAPSPGDNEQFF. Here the CDR3 DNA reads TGTGCCAGCAGCTTAGCCCCCTCTCCAGGTGACAATGAGCAGTTCTTC.

Only a few counts were recorded for this clonotype. This chain connects TRBV5-6 to TRBJ2-5; 7 bases fit TRBD1. Trimming at V came to 4 bases and at J to 3 bases, leaving 6 bases not matched to a gene. Germline values: CDR1 SGHDT, CDR2 YYEEEE. The CDR3 loop spans 14 amino acids. Here the CDR3 reads CASSGTEQKETQYF. CDR3 nucleotides: TGTGCCAGCAGCGGGACAGAACAAAAAGAGACCCAGTACTTC.

This clonotype was detected a few times. This rearrangement joins TRBV6-2 or TRBV6-3 to TRBJ2-1; 11 positions agree with TRBD2. Unmatched junction bases numbered 10, after V lost 3 bases and J lost 0 bases. Germline CDR1 is MNHEY and CDR2 is SVGEGT. This CDR3 comprises 19 residues. The CDR3 DNA sequence: TGTGCCAGCAGTTATCGCGTCGCTAGCGGGGGGAGCTCCTACAATGAGCAGTTCTTC. Its translation is CASSYRVASGGSSYNEQFF.

The table lists this clonotype with a few counts. The chain couples TRBV4-1 to TRBJ2-3; D uncertain. This CDR3 is built from 12 residues. From germline, CDR1 is MGHRA and CDR2 YSYEKL. V was shortened by 1 base and J by 5 bases, with 4 bases between the two germline ends. The DNA for the CDR3 is TGCGCCAGCAGCCAAGCAGAAGATACGCAGTATTTT. Translating gives CASSQAEDTQYF.

The gene calls are TRBV30 and TRBJ1-2; TRBD1 agrees at 10 bases. This CDR3 has 12 amino acids. Germline V lookup: CDR1 GTSNPN, CDR2 SVGIG (reference sequence). Unmatched junction bases numbered 4, after V lost 8 bases and J lost 4 bases. In DNA, the CDR3 is TGTGCCCGGGACAGGGGAGGCTATGGCTACACCTTC. Translation: CARDRGGYGYTF. Using reference TRBV30 and TRBJ1-2 for the parts outside the CDR3, the full variable domain is SQTIHQWPATLVQPVGSPLSLECTVEGTSNPNLYWYRQAAGRGLQLLFYSVGIGQISSEVPQNLSASRPQDRQFILSSKKLLLSDSGFYLCARDRGGYGYTFGSGTRLTVV.